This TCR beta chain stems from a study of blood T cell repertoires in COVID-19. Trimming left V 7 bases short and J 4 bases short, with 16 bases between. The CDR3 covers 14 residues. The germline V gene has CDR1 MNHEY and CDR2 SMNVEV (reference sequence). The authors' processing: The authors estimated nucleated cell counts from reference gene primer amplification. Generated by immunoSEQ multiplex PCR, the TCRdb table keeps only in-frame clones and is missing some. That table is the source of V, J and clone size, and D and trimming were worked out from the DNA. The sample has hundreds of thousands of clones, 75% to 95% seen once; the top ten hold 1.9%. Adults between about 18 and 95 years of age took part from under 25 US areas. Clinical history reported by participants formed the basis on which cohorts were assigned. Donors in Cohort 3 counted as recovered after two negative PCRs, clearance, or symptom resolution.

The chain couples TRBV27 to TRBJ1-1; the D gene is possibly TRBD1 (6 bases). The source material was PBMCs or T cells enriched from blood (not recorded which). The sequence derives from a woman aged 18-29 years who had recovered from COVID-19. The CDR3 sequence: CASTAWGQATEAFF. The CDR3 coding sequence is TGTGCCAGCACGGCTTGGGGGCAGGCCACTGAAGCTTTCTTT.